The 14 T cell receptor beta chains below were found in one sample sequenced in a study of shared clonotypes between healthy human individuals. Some clones are missing from TCRdb's copy, which holds only in-frame ones; the method was immunoSEQ multiplex PCR. Counted here are millions of clones, 90% to 95% occurring once; the ten biggest clones make up roughly 0.15%. The sample comprised naive CD4+ T cells sorted from blood. Subset indicated: CD45RA+ positively selected. Receptors originate from a young man in good health.

This rearrangement joins TRBV18 to TRBJ2-7; 15 bases fit TRBD2. CDR3 length: 18 amino acids. CDR1 is KGHSH and CDR2 is LQKENI in the germline V gene. V lost 3 bases and J lost 2; bases outside the gene matches: 8. CDR3 sequence: CASSPGLAGGFTTYEQYF. The CDR3 DNA sequence: TGTGCCAGCTCACCGGGACTAGCGGGAGGATTCACGACCTACGAGCAGTACTTC.

This chain links TRBV9 with TRBJ1-2, with 9 positions matching TRBD1. CDR3 length: 16 amino acids. CDR1 is SGDLS and CDR2 is YYNGEE in the germline V gene. V shed 1 base, J shed 8 bases, and the junction held 12 bases outside the gene matches. The CDR3 region has the DNA TGTGCCAGCAGCGTATCTGCTTGGGGACAGGGAGAGGGCTACACCTTC. Encoded protein: CASSVSAWGQGEGYTF.

The chain links TRBV2 to TRBJ2-1, with a tentative D call TRBD2 (5 bases). The CDR3 extends over 16 amino acids. V lost 8 bases and J 1 base, leaving 18 bases between the germline ends. CDR1 is SNHLY, CDR2 FYNNEI, per germline. DNA of the CDR3: TGTGCCAGCCGAAGCGGCGCCCCTGGGTCCTACAATGAGCAGTTCTTC. Amino acids: CASRSGAPGSYNEQFF.

The chain links TRBV27 to TRBJ2-5; the D gene is possibly TRBD1 (6 bases). The germline V gene encodes CDR1 MNHEY and CDR2 SMNVEV (reference sequence). Trimming cost V 6 bases and J 1 base, with 12 bases left between them. The CDR3 extends over 14 amino acids. CDR3: CASRGQGFQETQYF. CDR3 nucleotides: TGTGCCAGCAGGGGACAAGGCTTCCAAGAGACCCAGTACTTC.

This sequence joins TRBV30 and TRBJ2-3; the D gene could be TRBD1 or TRBD2 (6 bases each). Between the trimmed V and J ends, which lost 4 bases and 4 bases, there was a span of 18 bases. This CDR3 contains 15 residues. Germline-derived CDR1 and CDR2 are GTSNPN and SVGIG (reference sequence). The CDR3 DNA reads TGTGCCTGGATTCAACGAGGGGGGCACCCAGATACGCAGTATTTT. It codes for CAWIQRGGHPDTQYF.

The chain couples TRBV12-5 to TRBJ1-2; TRBD1 matches 9 bases. Germline CDR1 and CDR2: LGHNT and FRNRAP. The CDR3 has 14 residues. V lost 5 bases to trimming and J lost 4 bases; unmatched junction nucleotides: 5. The CDR3 protein is CASGIGTGPYGYTF. CDR3 sequence (DNA): TGTGCTAGTGGTATCGGGACAGGGCCCTATGGCTACACCTTC.

V is TRBV11-2 and J is TRBJ2-1; the D is unclear. Per the germline V gene, CDR1 is SGHAT and CDR2 is FQNNGV. V gave up 2 bases and J gave up 8 bases, with 4 bases separating them. CDR3 length: 11 residues. This CDR3 is CASSLRDEQFF. The DNA for the CDR3 is TGTGCCAGCAGCTTACGCGATGAGCAGTTCTTC.

The J gene is TRBJ2-1, the V gene TRBV11-2; D not resolved. The CDR3 totals 12 residues. V lost 5 bases to trimming and J lost 6 bases, with 8 bases between them. CDR1 and CDR2 (germline): SGHAT, FQNNGV. The CDR3 here is CASSHGVNEQFF. The CDR3 nucleotides are TGTGCCAGCAGCCATGGAGTCAATGAGCAGTTCTTC.

The gene calls are TRBV10-3 and TRBJ1-2; tentative D call: TRBD1 (5 bases). This CDR3 comprises 18 residues. Germline V CDR1 and CDR2: ENHRY, SYGVKD. Trimming removed 4 bases at V and 7 bases at J, with 28 bases between. The CDR3 DNA follows: TGTGCCATCAGTGCGTTAGCTGGGTCGGGACCGGTTTTTTCTGGCTACACCTTC. Translation: CAISALAGSGPVFSGYTF.

The CDR3 loop is CASSFGGVTEAFF. CDR3 DNA sequence: TGCGCCAGCAGCTTCGGGGGGGTGACTGAAGCTTTCTTT. The chain is built from TRBV5-1 and TRBJ1-1; TRBD1 is a possible D gene (5 bases). CDR1 SGHRS and CDR2 YFSETQ come from the germline V gene. CDR3 length equals 13 residues. Trimming left V 2 bases short and J 5 bases short, with 10 bases between.

The chain joins TRBV7-9 to TRBJ2-3; 7 bases line up with TRBD1. There are 12 residues in the CDR3. V shed 8 bases, J shed 8 bases, and the junction held 7 bases outside the gene matches. Germline values: CDR1 SEHNR, CDR2 FQNEAQ (reference sequence). The CDR3 is CASGTGAGTQYF. CDR3 coding DNA: TGTGCCAGCGGTACAGGGGCGGGTACGCAGTATTTT. The full variable domain, rest sourced from reference TRBV7-9 and TRBJ2-3, is DTGVSQNPRHKITKRGQNVTFRCDPISEHNRLYWYRQTLGQGPEFLTYFQNEAQLEKSRLLSDRFSAERPKGSFSTLEIQRTEQGDSAMYLCASGTGAGTQYFGPGTRLTVL.

The CDR3 region is CATLLDSTDTQYF. DNA of the CDR3: TGTGCCACCCTTCTAGATAGCACAGATACGCAGTATTTT. This chain joins TRBV6-5 and TRBJ2-3; D not resolved. This CDR3 has 13 residues. V was cut by 10 bases and J by 0 bases, with 11 bases left in between. CDR1 and CDR2 from the germline V gene are MNHEY and SVGAGI.

The chain joins TRBV2 to TRBJ2-2; no firm D call. The CDR3 spans 15 residues. Between the trimmed V and J ends, which lost 7 bases and 0 bases, there was a span of 12 bases. The germline V gene encodes CDR1 SNHLY and CDR2 FYNNEI. The CDR3 reads CASNLDIANTGELFF. The CDR3 DNA reads as TGTGCCAGCAATCTGGATATCGCGAACACCGGGGAGCTGTTTTTT. The full variable domain, rest sourced from reference TRBV2 and TRBJ2-2, is EPEVTQTPSHQVTQMGQEVILRCVPISNHLYFYWYRQILGQKVEFLVSFYNNEISEKSEIFDDQFSVERPDGSNFTLKIRSTKLEDSAMYFCASNLDIANTGELFFGEGSRLTVL.

The chain joins TRBV6-6 to TRBJ1-5, with a tentative D call TRBD1 (5 bases). The V gene lost 4 bases and the J gene lost 7 bases, with 14 bases spanning the gap. The CDR3 loop spans 14 amino acids. Per the germline V gene, CDR1 is MNHNY and CDR2 is SVGAGI (reference sequence). The CDR3, as DNA: TGTGCCAGCAGTTCCAGGGCCCAAACGCAGCCCCAGCATTTT. This gives the protein CASSSRAQTQPQHF.